Below, 26 T cell receptor beta chains from the same sample are listed, as sequenced in a study of blood T cell repertoires in COVID-19. Measured with immunoSEQ multiplex PCR; TCRdb has only the in-frame clones, and not every one. Among about 310,000 clones listed, roughly 91% were seen once. Input material: peripheral blood. These receptors all stem from a man between 50 and 59 years old with active or convalescent COVID-19.

This clone was counted once. V usage is TRBV7-9 and J usage is TRBJ2-1; D might be TRBD1 (5 bases). The germline CDR1 and CDR2 sequences are SEHNR and FQNEAQ (reference sequence). V lost 0 bases to trimming and J lost 4 bases, with 7 bases between them. The CDR3 extends over 14 amino acids. CDR3 DNA: TGTGCCAGCAGCTTAGCGGGGCCATACAATGAGCAGTTCTTC. Translating it yields CASSLAGPYNEQFF.

This sequence joins TRBV24-1 and TRBJ2-6; 7 bases agree with TRBD1. This CDR3 comprises 17 residues. Germline CDR1 and CDR2: KGHDR and SFDVKD. V trimming: 10 bases; J trimming: 0 bases; junction bases outside the gene matches: 11. The CDR3 protein is CATDPGTASSGANVLTF. CDR3 in DNA: TGTGCCACAGACCCCGGGACAGCAAGCTCTGGGGCCAACGTCCTGACTTTC.

This chain connects TRBV25-1 to TRBJ1-6; TRBD1 agrees at 8 bases. Trimming removed 2 bases from V and 9 bases from J; junction bases left unmatched: 6. The CDR3 runs to 15 residues. CDR1 and CDR2 from the germline V gene are MGHDK and SYGVNS. In DNA, the CDR3 is TGTGCCAGCAGTGAAACTCAGGGGGCTATTTCACCCCTCCACTTT. Its protein product is CASSETQGAISPLHF.

This chain uses TRBV29-1 with TRBJ2-3; D possibly corresponds to TRBD2 (7 bases). Germline CDR1 and CDR2: SQVTM and ANQGSEA. This CDR3 has 14 amino acids. The germline V and J ends were trimmed by 5 bases and 5 bases, with 17 bases remaining between them. This CDR3 reads CSVKGNRGGDTQYF. For the CDR3, the DNA is TGCAGCGTTAAGGGTAATAGGGGGGGAGATACGCAGTATTTT.

This chain uses TRBV18 with TRBJ2-1; tentative D call: TRBD1 (5 bases). The V and J ends lost 1 base and 8 bases respectively, with 15 bases between them. This CDR3 comprises 15 residues. Germline V gives CDR1 KGHSH, CDR2 LQKENI. DNA of the CDR3: TGTGCCAGCTCACCACTCGGGCCAGGGAATCATGAGCAGTTCTTC. Protein sequence: CASSPLGPGNHEQFF. The whole variable domain, remainder taken from reference TRBV18 and TRBJ2-1, is NAGVMQNPRHLVRRRGQEARLRCSPMKGHSHVYWYRQLPEEGLKFMVYLQKENIIDESGMPKERFSAEFPKEGPSILRIQQVVRGDSAAYFCASSPLGPGNHEQFFGPGTRLTVL.

The chain combines TRBV24-1 with TRBJ1-3, with D maybe TRBD1 (5 bases). V lost 2 bases to trimming and J lost 2 bases, with 12 bases between them. In germline, CDR1 is KGHDR, CDR2 SFDVKD. The CDR3 covers 16 residues. The CDR3: CATSDSGGVTGNTIYF. CDR3 bases: TGTGCCACCAGTGATTCGGGAGGGGTAACTGGAAACACCATATATTTT.

This clone showed up just once. This chain links TRBV30 with TRBJ1-5; D perhaps matches TRBD1 (5 bases). The CDR3 runs 14 residues. Germline lookup yields CDR1 GTSNPN and CDR2 SVGIG (reference sequence). V lost 5 bases and J 4 bases, leaving 15 bases between the germline ends. In DNA, the CDR3 is TGTGCCTGGGGGGGACTCTCCTATAATCAGCCCCAGCATTTT. Amino acids: CAWGGLSYNQPQHF.

V gene TRBV6-1 combines with J gene TRBJ2-5; perhaps TRBD2 as D (5 bases). With 1 base removed from V and 7 bases from J, the gap between germline ends came to 13 bases. From germline, CDR1 is MNHNS and CDR2 SASEGT. This CDR3 has 14 amino acids. The CDR3 DNA is TGTGCCAGCAGTGAAGGAGGGAATGTAGGGACCCAGTACTTC. Protein product: CASSEGGNVGTQYF.

The chain couples TRBV11-3 to TRBJ2-5; D possibly corresponds to TRBD2 (6 bases). The CDR3 is 14 amino acids. The V and J ends lost 2 bases and 2 bases respectively, with 9 bases between them. CDR1 is SGHNT and CDR2 is YENEEA in the germline V gene. CDR3 amino acids: CASSLRRDQETQYF. The CDR3 DNA follows: TGTGCCAGCAGCTTAAGGAGGGATCAAGAGACCCAGTACTTC. Looking up the rest from reference TRBV11-3 and TRBJ2-5 gives the full variable domain: EAGVVQSPRYKIIEKKQPVAFWCNPISGHNTLYWYLQNLGQGPELLIRYENEEAVDDSQLPKDRFSAERLKGVDSTLKIQPAELGDSAVYLCASSLRRDQETQYFGPGTRLLVL.

In DNA, the CDR3 is TGTGCCAGCAGTGAGACAGGGTTGAACTCACCCCTCCACTTT. Translated: CASSETGLNSPLHF. The chain has TRBV6-4 and TRBJ1-6; TRBD1 agrees at 7 bases. The V gene end was trimmed by 3 bases and the J gene end by 10 bases; junction bases not matched to a gene: 6. This CDR3 is 14 amino acids long. Germline loops: CDR1 MRHNA, CDR2 SNTAGT.

The chain is built from TRBV5-4 and TRBJ2-1, with TRBD2 matching over 7 bases. The CDR3 covers 16 residues. The germline V gene encodes CDR1 SGHNT and CDR2 YYREEE (reference sequence). J lost 2 bases, V lost 2 bases, and 7 bases had no gene match. The CDR3 loop is CASSFGGGITYNEQFF. CDR3 nucleotides: TGTGCCAGCAGCTTCGGCGGGGGTATCACCTACAATGAGCAGTTCTTC. The full variable domain, completed using reference TRBV5-4 and TRBJ2-1, is ETGVTQSPTHLIKTRGQQVTLRCSSQSGHNTVSWYQQALGQGPQFIFQYYREEENGRGNFPPRFSGLQFPNYSSELNVNALELDDSALYLCASSFGGGITYNEQFFGPGTRLTVL.

The chain combines TRBV11-2 with TRBJ2-4, with 11 bases matching TRBD1. The length of the CDR3 is 16 residues. V trimming: 4 bases; J trimming: 0 bases; junction bases outside the gene matches: 2. CDR1 and CDR2 (germline): SGHAT, FQNNGV. The CDR3 DNA follows: TGTGCCAGCAGCTCCGGGACAGGGGGAGCCAAAAACATTCAGTACTTC. Translating it yields CASSSGTGGAKNIQYF.

The chain joins TRBV29-1 to TRBJ2-7; 11 nucleotides match TRBD2. From germline, CDR1 is SQVTM and CDR2 ANQGSEA. Trimming at V came to 4 bases and at J to 7 bases, leaving 6 bases not matched to a gene. The CDR3 sequence is 13 residues long. CDR3 loop: CSVAGTSGLEQYF. The CDR3 region has the DNA TGCAGCGTTGCCGGGACTAGCGGTTTAGAGCAGTACTTC.

Points on this clone: In the same sample, other DNA sequences code for this CDR3. The chain joins TRBV30 to TRBJ2-7, with a possible D match to TRBD1 (6 bases). V lost 0 bases and J lost 0, with 9 bases in between. CDR3 length equals 14 residues. Germline values: CDR1 GTSNPN, CDR2 SVGIG (reference sequence). In DNA, the CDR3 is TGTGCCTGGAGTGTAGGGGGAAGCTCCTACGAGCAGTACTTC. Amino acids: CAWSVGGSSYEQYF.

J is TRBJ1-2 and V is TRBV12-3 or TRBV12-4, with D unresolved. This CDR3 has 13 residues. V dropped 6 bases and J dropped 8 bases, with 16 bases sitting between them. This CDR3 is CASSPGEQRGYTF. The CDR3, as DNA: TGTGCCAGCAGCCCTGGAGAACAGCGGGGCTACACCTTC.

A few counts support this clone. V usage is TRBV28 and J usage is TRBJ1-2, with TRBD1 matching over 7 bases. Unmatched junction bases numbered 30, after V lost 6 bases and J lost 5 bases. CDR3 length equals 21 residues. Germline V lookup: CDR1 MDHEN, CDR2 SYDVKM. The CDR3 DNA is TGTGCCAGCAGCTATCGATCACCCCCATCGTGGTTAGAACAGGGGTGGTATGGCTACACCTTC. This encodes CASSYRSPPSWLEQGWYGYTF.

The V call is TRBV18, the J call TRBJ2-3; 10 bases match TRBD1. Germline lookup yields CDR1 KGHSH and CDR2 LQKENI. The CDR3 is 16 amino acids. V lost 3 bases to trimming and J lost 3 bases; unmatched junction nucleotides: 6. In DNA, the CDR3 is TGTGCCAGCTCACCGACAGGGGGCAGGATGACAGATACGCAGTATTTT. Its translation: CASSPTGGRMTDTQYF.

This chain's CDR3 is CASSTGTSFYNEQFF. CDR3 bases: TGCGCCAGCAGCACCGGGACTAGTTTTTACAATGAGCAGTTCTTC. The chain employs TRBV5-1 and TRBJ2-1, with 8 nucleotides matching TRBD2. The CDR3 contains 15 residues. Looked up from germline, CDR1 is SGHRS and CDR2 is YFSETQ. With 4 bases clipped from V and 4 bases from J, the junction kept 7 bases outside the gene matches.

CDR3 nucleotides: TGCGCCAGCAGCCTCGGTAATGCAGATACGCAGTATTTT. The encoded protein is CASSLGNADTQYF. The chain couples TRBV5-1 to TRBJ2-3; D gene unclear. Germline V gene sequence: CDR1 SGHRS, CDR2 YFSETQ. The ends were cut back, 4 bases at V and 4 bases at J, with 10 bases in the middle. The CDR3 loop spans 13 amino acids.

CDR3 in amino acids: CASSEFLGSGGGYTF. CDR3 nucleotide sequence: TGTGCCAGCAGTGAATTTCTGGGGTCAGGGGGCGGCTACACCTTC. The chain uses TRBV2 and TRBJ1-2; 8 positions agree with TRBD1. CDR3 length: 15 residues. Trimming took 2 bases from V and 8 from J; bases not matched to a gene: 10. From germline, CDR1 is SNHLY and CDR2 FYNNEI.

The V call is TRBV28, the J call TRBJ1-2; 9 nucleotides line up with TRBD1. Germline V gene data show CDR1 as MDHEN and CDR2 as SYDVKM. With V trimmed by 4 bases and J by 5 bases, 8 bases remained unmatched. CDR3 length: 15 residues. CDR3 in DNA: TGTGCCAGCAGTTCCCCCGGGACAGGGAGGTATGGCTACACCTTC. Translating it yields CASSSPGTGRYGYTF.

This chain joins TRBV12-3 or TRBV12-4 and TRBJ1-3, with no clear D. The CDR3 totals 13 residues. Deletions cut 2 bases from V and 4 bases from J, with 6 bases between. The CDR3 protein is CASSLNSGNTIYF. The DNA for the CDR3 is TGTGCCAGCAGTTTAAACTCCGGAAACACCATATATTTT.

In its sample, this clone was seen once. The chain carries TRBV4-1 and TRBJ2-2; 7 bases line up with TRBD1. The CDR3 extends over 18 amino acids. Germline V gene sequence: CDR1 MGHRA, CDR2 YSYEKL. With V trimmed by 1 base and J by 4 bases, 12 bases remained unmatched. The CDR3 protein is CASSQGLRQGRVTGELFF. CDR3 in DNA: TGCGCCAGCAGCCAAGGACTTCGACAGGGCCGGGTCACCGGGGAGCTGTTTTTT.

This clone appeared a few times. The chain is built from TRBV2 and TRBJ1-5; possible D gene TRBD1, 6 bases. With 5 bases removed from V and 1 base from J, the gap between germline ends came to 12 bases. This CDR3 has 15 residues. Germline-derived CDR1 and CDR2 are SNHLY and FYNNEI. In DNA, the CDR3 is TGTGCCAGCAGTCGGACAGAACCCAGCAATCAGCCCCAGCATTTT. This encodes CASSRTEPSNQPQHF.

The chain combines TRBV5-1 with TRBJ2-1, with 9 bases that match TRBD2. V shed 0 bases and J 4 bases; nucleotides not matched to a gene: 11. CDR3 length equals 18 residues. Germline V CDR1 and CDR2: SGHRS, YFSETQ. CDR3 nucleotides: TGCGCCAGCAGCTTGGGGCTAGTGGCGGGGGGGCCGTACAATGAGCAGTTCTTC. Protein sequence: CASSLGLVAGGPYNEQFF. The full variable domain, completed using reference TRBV5-1 and TRBJ2-1, is KAGVTQTPRYLIKTRGQQVTLSCSPISGHRSVSWYQQTPGQGLQFLFEYFSETQRNKGNFPGRFSGRQFSNSRSEMNVSTLELGDSALYLCASSLGLVAGGPYNEQFFGPGTRLTVL.

The V call is TRBV24-1, the J call TRBJ2-5; the D is unclear. This CDR3 is built from 12 residues. V was shortened by 4 bases and J by 3 bases, with 5 bases between the two germline ends. Germline V CDR1 and CDR2: KGHDR, SFDVKD. Here the CDR3 reads CATSDREETQYF. The CDR3 bases are TGTGCCACCAGTGACCGGGAAGAGACCCAGTACTTC.